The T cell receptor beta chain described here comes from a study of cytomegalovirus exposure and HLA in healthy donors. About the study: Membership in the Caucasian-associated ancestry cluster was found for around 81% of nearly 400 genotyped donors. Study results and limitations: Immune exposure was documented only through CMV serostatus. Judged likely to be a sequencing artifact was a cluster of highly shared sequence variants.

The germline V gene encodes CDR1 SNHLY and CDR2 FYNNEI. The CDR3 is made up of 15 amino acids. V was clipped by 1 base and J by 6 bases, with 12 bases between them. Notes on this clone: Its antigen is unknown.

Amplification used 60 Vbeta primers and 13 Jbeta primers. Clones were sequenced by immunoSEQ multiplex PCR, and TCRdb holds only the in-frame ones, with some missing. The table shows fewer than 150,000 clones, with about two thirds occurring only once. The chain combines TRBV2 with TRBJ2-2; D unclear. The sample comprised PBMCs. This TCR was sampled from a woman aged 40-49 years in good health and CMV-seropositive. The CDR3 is CASSEERLSAGELFF. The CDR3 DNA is TGTGCCAGCAGTGAAGAGAGATTGTCGGCCGGGGAGCTGTTTTTT. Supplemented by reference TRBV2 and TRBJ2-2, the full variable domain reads EPEVTQTPSHQVTQMGQEVILRCVPISNHLYFYWYRQILGQKVEFLVSFYNNEISEKSEIFDDQFSVERPDGSNFTLKIRSTKLEDSAMYFCASSEERLSAGELFFGEGSRLTVL.